The 9 T cell receptor beta chains given below trace back to one sample, sequenced in a study of neoadjuvant anti-PD-1 for oral cavity cancer (dated by TCRdb to about 2021). The sample's time point label is to be understood as: before neoadjuvant nivolumab. The library was generated by the immunoSEQ multiplex PCR assay. TCRdb took over this immuneACCESS table, retaining in-frame rearrangements with V and J assigned. Such tables are incomplete; in checked studies, under half of the missing clones stem from an unresolved V gene, and the remainder is unexplained. This sample gives about 14,000 clones in total; around two thirds of them show up just once. The ten most abundant clones make up over 2% of the sample. The sequences come from PBMCs, collected before nivolumab (anti-PD-1) treatment. The receptors were sampled from a person between 40 and 85 years old with oral cavity squamous cell carcinoma.

V and J are TRBV7-9 and TRBJ1-2, with no clear D. The CDR3 runs 12 residues. V was pared by 0 bases and J by 6 bases, with 5 bases between. Looked up from germline, CDR1 is SEHNR and CDR2 is FQNEAQ (reference sequence). CDR3 protein: CASSLAIDGYTF. The CDR3 DNA sequence: TGTGCCAGCAGCTTAGCAATCGATGGCTACACCTTC.

This clone has just one count. This chain joins TRBV6-4 and TRBJ1-1; D is possibly TRBD1 (6 bases). The CDR3 runs 16 residues. Germline V lookup: CDR1 MRHNA, CDR2 SNTAGT. Trimming left V 8 bases short and J 1 base short, with 20 bases between. The CDR3 nucleotides are TGTGCCAGCTCGAGGGGGGGTAAAGGGGAGAACACTGAAGCTTTCTTT. Amino acid sequence: CASSRGGKGENTEAFF.

V usage is TRBV5-1 and J usage is TRBJ1-2, with TRBD1 matching over 8 bases. This CDR3 has 14 amino acids. Looked up from germline, CDR1 is SGHRS and CDR2 is YFSETQ. V shed 3 bases, J shed 7 bases, and the junction held 8 bases outside the gene matches. This CDR3 is CASSSTGQGSGYTF. In nucleotides, the CDR3 is TGCGCCAGCAGCTCCACAGGACAGGGCAGTGGCTACACCTTC. Combining the CDR3 with reference TRBV5-1 and TRBJ1-2 gives the whole variable domain KAGVTQTPRYLIKTRGQQVTLSCSPISGHRSVSWYQQTPGQGLQFLFEYFSETQRNKGNFPGRFSGRQFSNSRSEMNVSTLELGDSALYLCASSSTGQGSGYTFGSGTRLTVV.

This chain uses TRBV5-4 with TRBJ1-1; no firm D call. The CDR3 runs 13 residues. V lost 3 bases to trimming and J lost 1 base, with 7 bases between them. Germline V gene data show CDR1 as SGHNT and CDR2 as YYREEE (reference sequence). The CDR3 here is CASSSRGNTEAFF. CDR3 DNA sequence: TGTGCCAGCAGCTCGCGCGGGAACACTGAAGCTTTCTTT.

This chain connects TRBV28 to TRBJ1-1; D is ambiguous. The CDR3 is 16 amino acids. CDR1 MDHEN and CDR2 SYDVKM come from the germline V gene. The V end was cut by 5 bases, the J end by 1 base, with 17 bases between. In DNA, the CDR3 is TGTGCCAGCAGTATCCTAGCGGGCGCGGGGAACACTGAAGCTTTCTTT. Translating it yields CASSILAGAGNTEAFF.

The J gene is TRBJ1-4, the V gene TRBV5-4; 8 nucleotides line up with TRBD1. Germline-derived CDR1 and CDR2 are SGHNT and YYREEE (reference sequence). Trimming took 3 bases from V and 6 from J; bases not matched to a gene: 7. The CDR3 runs 15 residues. The chain's CDR3 is CASSSDRVEYEKLFF. The DNA for the CDR3 is TGTGCCAGCAGCTCGGACAGGGTGGAGTATGAAAAACTGTTTTTT. The complete variable domain, with remaining parts taken from reference TRBV5-4 and TRBJ1-4, reads ETGVTQSPTHLIKTRGQQVTLRCSSQSGHNTVSWYQQALGQGPQFIFQYYREEENGRGNFPPRFSGLQFPNYSSELNVNALELDDSALYLCASSSDRVEYEKLFFGSGTQLSVL.

V is TRBV5-1 and J is TRBJ1-1; D not resolved. The CDR3 totals 13 residues. The germline gives CDR1 SGHRS, CDR2 YFSETQ. The V and J ends lost 7 bases and 7 bases respectively, with 17 bases between them. CDR3 sequence reads: CASAEEQPLEAFF. The CDR3 DNA reads as TGCGCCAGCGCCGAGGAACAGCCGCTTGAAGCTTTCTTT.

The rearrangement joins TRBV5-1 to TRBJ2-3, with 8 positions matching TRBD1. The CDR3 is made up of 16 amino acids. CDR1 SGHRS and CDR2 YFSETQ come from the germline V gene. Trimming removed 0 bases from V and 4 bases from J; junction bases left unmatched: 7. The CDR3 loop reads CASSLVPGQAPDTQYF. As DNA, the CDR3 is TGCGCCAGCAGCTTGGTTCCGGGACAGGCGCCAGATACGCAGTATTTT.

This chain joins TRBV11-3 and TRBJ2-7; D gene ambiguous. Germline V gene sequence: CDR1 SGHNT, CDR2 YENEEA. Trimming cost V 3 bases and J 3 bases, with 9 bases left between them. The CDR3 has 13 amino acids. CDR3 DNA sequence: TGTGCCAGCAGCTTGGAAGGGCGCTACGAGCAGTACTTC. This translates into CASSLEGRYEQYF.